The source of this T cell receptor beta chain is a study of TIL therapy for anti-PD-1-resistant metastatic lung cancer. In the study overall: Tumors carried a median 1.5 non-synonymous mutations per megabase.

Sequencing used immunoSEQ v3. Survey-level samples got about 2 million read pairs; deep-level samples got roughly 4.5-6 million. This table comes from immunoSEQ multiplex PCR, and its TCRdb copy is limited to in-frame clones, with some not included. This table has about 100,000 clones, around three fifths appearing once. Time point denoted: pre-treatment sample, taken before nivolumab and TIL therapy. Tumor tissue came from excised metastases, mostly pleural nodules or supraclavicular lymph nodes. Patients were adults with stage 4 NSCLC. Deletions cut 5 bases from V and 8 bases from J, with 16 bases between. The CDR3 has 14 amino acids. Germline V CDR1 and CDR2: PRHDT, FYEKMQ (reference sequence).

The material was tumor tissue, obtained at baseline. The TCR sequence derives from a person aged 30 to 80 with non-small cell lung cancer. The chain couples TRBV13 to TRBJ2-1; D possibly corresponds to TRBD1 (5 bases). The CDR3 nucleotides read TGTGCCAGCAGCCCAAATAATTTCAGGGATGAGCAGTTCTTC. Protein product: CASSPNNFRDEQFF.